This T cell receptor beta chain was obtained from a study of T cell changes during pregnancy in multiple sclerosis. Measured with immunoSEQ multiplex PCR; TCRdb has only the in-frame clones, and not every one. This sample has about 44,000 clones, with roughly 89% found just once. This CDR3 has 16 residues. V dropped 5 bases and J dropped 4; count of bases not matched to a gene: 11. Germline assignment: CDR1 MNHEY and CDR2 SMNVEV (reference sequence). The chain is built from TRBV27 and TRBJ2-1; TRBD2 agrees at 7 bases. The receptor was derived from a female donor with multiple sclerosis, enrolled in a pregnancy study. The specimen comprised CD4+ T cells from peripheral blood mononuclear cells, sampled in the first trimester of pregnancy. The CDR3 DNA follows: TGTGCCAGCAGTACCCCCCTAGCGGACCATTACAATGAGCAGTTCTTC. Translated, it gives CASSTPLADHYNEQFF.